These 19 T cell receptor beta chains were all obtained from the same sample, sequenced in a study of OX40 agonist ivuxolimab in advanced cancers. Receptor amplification or capture employed the immunoSEQ multiplex PCR assay. The clones in this table, taken by TCRdb from immuneACCESS, are in-frame only. Not every clone is retained; where verified, under half of the shortfall comes from an unresolved V gene, and the cause of the rest is unknown. In all, the sample holds 60,000 to 70,000 clones, and about 91% of those were seen once. About 11% of the sample lies in the top ten. This specimen consisted of CD4+ or CD8+ T cells sorted from blood, obtained in a trial of the OX40 agonist ivuxolimab. The receptor source for this set is an adult with an advanced solid tumor such as melanoma, head and neck, liver or kidney cancer.

The V call is TRBV27, the J call TRBJ2-1; D remains unclear. Germline V gene lookup returns CDR1 MNHEY and CDR2 SMNVEV (reference sequence). The V end lost 2 bases, the J end lost 3 bases, and 11 bases lay between the germline ends. The length of the CDR3 is 15 residues. The CDR3 is CASSLGSVHYNEQFF. Written as DNA, the CDR3 is TGTGCCAGCAGTTTAGGTTCGGTCCACTACAATGAGCAGTTCTTC.

This chain links TRBV27 with TRBJ2-1, with D hard to call. CDR1 is MNHEY and CDR2 is SMNVEV in the germline V gene (reference sequence). CDR3 length: 12 residues. Trimming removed 5 bases at V and 2 bases at J, with 4 bases between. The DNA for the CDR3 is TGTGCCAGCAGTGTCCCCTACAATGAGCAGTTCTTC. Amino acids: CASSVPYNEQFF.

The J gene is TRBJ2-5, the V gene TRBV7-9; D may be TRBD2 (6 bases). The end of the DNA fits TRBJ2-7 better, so the J call may be wrong. From germline, CDR1 is SEHNR and CDR2 FQNEAQ (reference sequence). There are 14 residues in the CDR3. In DNA form, the CDR3 reads TGTGCCAGCAGCCCCCGGGACTCGCACTACGAGCAGTACTTC. Its translation is CASSPRDSHYEQYF.

On this clone itself: Other DNA sequences within the sample encode an identical CDR3. The chain joins TRBV4-1 to TRBJ2-5; a possible D gene is TRBD2 (5 bases). V was cut by 3 bases and J by 3 bases, with 8 bases left in between. This CDR3 spans 13 amino acids. CDR1 is MGHRA, CDR2 YSYEKL, per germline. This CDR3 is CASSHGLEETQYF. CDR3 bases: TGCGCCAGCAGCCACGGACTTGAAGAGACCCAGTACTTC.

CDR3 sequence reads: CASSLLAGGSDTQYF. The CDR3 region has the DNA TGTGCCAGCAGCTTACTAGCGGGAGGATCAGATACGCAGTATTTT. V is TRBV7-2 and J is TRBJ2-3, with 11 bases aligning to TRBD2. Per germline, CDR1 SGHTA and CDR2 FQGNSA. This CDR3 contains 15 residues. V gave up 2 bases and J gave up 4 bases; unmatched junction bases: 2. Full variable domain (missing parts from reference TRBV7-2 and TRBJ2-3): GAGVSQSPSNKVTEKGKDVELRCDPISGHTALYWYRQSLGQGLEFLIYFQGNSAPDKSGLPSDRFSAERTGGSVSTLTIQRTQQEDSAVYLCASSLLAGGSDTQYFGPGTRLTVL.

V is TRBV9 and J is TRBJ1-1; TRBD1 might be the D (6 bases). The ends were cut back, 0 bases at V and 5 bases at J, with 17 bases in the middle. The germline V gene encodes CDR1 SGDLS and CDR2 YYNGEE. The CDR3 contains 16 residues. CDR3 DNA sequence: TGTGCCAGCAGCGTAGATGGGGGGCAGGGATGGACTGAAGCTTTCTTT. Protein sequence: CASSVDGGQGWTEAFF.

This clone came up once. The chain couples TRBV19 to TRBJ1-5; possible D gene TRBD1, 6 bases. CDR3 size: 15 residues. V was trimmed by 7 bases and J by 8 bases, leaving 21 bases between them. Per germline, CDR1 LNHDA and CDR2 SQIVND (reference sequence). CDR3 protein: CASIARTERGEPQHF. The DNA for the CDR3 is TGTGCCAGTATAGCGAGGACAGAAAGAGGGGAGCCCCAGCATTTT.

The V call is TRBV27, the J call TRBJ2-7; D remains ambiguous. Germline CDR1 and CDR2: MNHEY and SMNVEV (reference sequence). The length of the CDR3 is 16 residues. Trimming removed 4 bases at V and 4 bases at J, with 20 bases between. DNA for the CDR3: TGTGCCAGCAGTTACTCGATTCTGGGTACAGCTTACGAGCAGTACTTC. Encoded protein: CASSYSILGTAYEQYF.

The rearrangement uses TRBV7-9 and TRBJ1-3, with a tentative D call TRBD1 (5 bases). The CDR3 runs 15 residues. CDR1 and CDR2 (germline): SEHNR, FQNEAQ (reference sequence). V was trimmed by 6 bases and J by 8 bases, leaving 20 bases between them. The CDR3 bases are TGTGCCAGCAGTGGGGCAGGCGTGGTGGGATACACCATATATTTT. Its protein is CASSGAGVVGYTIYF.

The rearrangement links TRBV11-3 to TRBJ2-5; 12 bases agree with TRBD2. V was clipped by 4 bases and J by 5 bases; unmatched bases: 5. Germline V gene sequence: CDR1 SGHNT, CDR2 YENEEA. This CDR3 spans 15 amino acids. The CDR3 DNA follows: TGTGCCAGCAGCTCACGGACTAGCGGGACGGAGACCCAGTACTTC. It translates to CASSSRTSGTETQYF.

The rearrangement joins TRBV5-1 to TRBJ2-1; 9 bases map to TRBD1. Germline CDR1 and CDR2: SGHRS and YFSETQ. V was pared by 0 bases and J by 8 bases, with 12 bases of the junction left unmatched. The CDR3 consists of 17 residues. DNA for the CDR3: TGCGCCAGCAGCTTGGTTTGGTTGGGACAGGGTGTCGATGAGCAGTTCTTC. Translating gives CASSLVWLGQGVDEQFF.

The chain uses TRBV11-1 and TRBJ2-7, with D uncertain. Trimming shortened V by 5 bases and J by 0 bases, and 11 bases separated the two germline ends. The CDR3 has 14 residues. CDR1 and CDR2 from the germline V gene are SGHAT and FQDESV (reference sequence). CDR3 region: CASSPGRSSYEQYF. The CDR3 DNA follows: TGTGCCAGCAGCCCAGGCAGGAGCTCCTACGAGCAGTACTTC.

The sample holds a few counts of this clone. This rearrangement joins TRBV15 to TRBJ2-5, with D maybe TRBD1 (5 bases). V lost 1 base and J 2 bases, leaving 8 bases between the germline ends. CDR3 length: 14 amino acids. CDR1 and CDR2 (germline): LNHNV, YYDKDF (reference sequence). The CDR3 loop reads CATSRVGPQETQYF. CDR3 coding DNA: TGTGCCACCAGCAGAGTGGGGCCTCAAGAGACCCAGTACTTC.

The V gene is TRBV29-1, the J gene TRBJ2-1; D could derive from TRBD1 or TRBD2 (7 bases each). The CDR3 consists of 15 residues. V gave up 6 bases and J gave up 3 bases, with 18 bases separating them. Germline assignment: CDR1 SQVTM and CDR2 ANQGSEA. CDR3 DNA: TGCAGCGTGAGCGGGACAGCACCCCACTACAATGAGCAGTTCTTC. It translates to CSVSGTAPHYNEQFF.

The chain recombines TRBV29-1 with TRBJ1-1, with D possibly TRBD1 on 5 matching bases. The length of the CDR3 is 15 residues. From germline, CDR1 is SQVTM and CDR2 ANQGSEA. V lost 0 bases and J 1 base, leaving 12 bases between the germline ends. CDR3 region: CSVEDRDSQNTEAFF. The DNA for the CDR3 is TGCAGCGTTGAAGATCGAGACAGCCAGAACACTGAAGCTTTCTTT. Drawing the rest from reference TRBV29-1 and TRBJ1-1, the complete variable domain is SAVISQKPSRDICQRGTSLTIQCQVDSQVTMMFWYRQQPGQSLTLIATANQGSEATYESGFVIDKFPISRPNLTFSTLTVSNMSPEDSSIYLCSVEDRDSQNTEAFFGQGTRLTVV.

V gene TRBV5-4 combines with J gene TRBJ2-5; weak D call: TRBD1 (6 bases). This CDR3 has 14 amino acids. Germline CDR1 reads SGHNT; CDR2 reads YYREEE (reference sequence). V was clipped by 4 bases and J by 0 bases, with 10 bases between them. This chain's CDR3 is CASSPDRYQETQYF. Written as DNA, the CDR3 is TGTGCCAGCAGCCCTGACAGGTACCAAGAGACCCAGTACTTC.

V is TRBV9 and J is TRBJ2-7; 7 nucleotides align to TRBD1. Germline V gene data show CDR1 as SGDLS and CDR2 as YYNGEE. CDR3 length equals 13 residues. The J segment lost 9 bases and the V segment lost 0 bases, leaving 6 bases of the junction unmatched. In nucleotides, the CDR3 is TGTGCCAGCAGCGTAGGTACAGGGGACGGGCAGTACTTC. Translating gives CASSVGTGDGQYF.

This sequence joins TRBV29-1 and TRBJ2-3; D possibly corresponds to TRBD2 (6 bases). V lost 0 bases and J lost 2, with 15 bases in between. The CDR3 loop spans 16 amino acids. Germline assignment: CDR1 SQVTM and CDR2 ANQGSEA. The CDR3 sequence: CSVEDLSGGDTDTQYF. As DNA, the CDR3 is TGCAGCGTTGAAGATCTATCCGGCGGGGACACAGATACGCAGTATTTT.

Notes on this clone: The identical CDR3 is also encoded by other nucleotide sequences in the sample. This chain's CDR3 is CASSFRDGELFF. CDR3 sequence (DNA): TGTGCCAGCAGCTTTCGGGACGGGGAGCTGTTTTTT. The chain employs TRBV7-9 and TRBJ2-2; weak D call: TRBD2 (5 bases). This CDR3 has 12 residues. Germline loops: CDR1 SEHNR, CDR2 FQNEAQ (reference sequence). V was clipped by 3 bases and J by 7 bases, with 6 bases between them.